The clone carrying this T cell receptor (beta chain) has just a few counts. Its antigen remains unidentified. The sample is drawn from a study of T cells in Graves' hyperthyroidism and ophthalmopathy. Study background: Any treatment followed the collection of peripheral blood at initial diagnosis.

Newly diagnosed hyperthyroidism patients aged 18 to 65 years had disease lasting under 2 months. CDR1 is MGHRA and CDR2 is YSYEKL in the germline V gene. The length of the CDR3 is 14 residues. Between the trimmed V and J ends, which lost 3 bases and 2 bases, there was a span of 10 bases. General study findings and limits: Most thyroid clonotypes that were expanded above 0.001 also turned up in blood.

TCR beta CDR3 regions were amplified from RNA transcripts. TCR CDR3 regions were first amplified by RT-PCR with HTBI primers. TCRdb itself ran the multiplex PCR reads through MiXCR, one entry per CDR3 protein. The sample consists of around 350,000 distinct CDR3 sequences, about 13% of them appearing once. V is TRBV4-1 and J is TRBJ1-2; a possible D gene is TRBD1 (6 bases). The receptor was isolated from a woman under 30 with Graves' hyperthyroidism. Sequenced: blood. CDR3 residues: CASSQGGRNYGYTF. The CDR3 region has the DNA TGCGCCAGCAGCCAGGGGGGCAGAAACTATGGCTACACCTTC.